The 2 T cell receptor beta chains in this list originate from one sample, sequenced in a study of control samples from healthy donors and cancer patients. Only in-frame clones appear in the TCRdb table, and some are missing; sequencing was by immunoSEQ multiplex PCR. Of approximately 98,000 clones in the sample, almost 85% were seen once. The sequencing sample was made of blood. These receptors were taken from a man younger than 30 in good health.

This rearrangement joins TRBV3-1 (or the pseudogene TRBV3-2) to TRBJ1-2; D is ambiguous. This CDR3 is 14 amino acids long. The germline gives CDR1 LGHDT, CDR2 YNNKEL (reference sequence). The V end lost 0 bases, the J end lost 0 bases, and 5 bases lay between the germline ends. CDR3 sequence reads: CASSQDPANYGYTF. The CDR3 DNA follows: TGTGCCAGCAGCCAAGACCCCGCTAACTATGGCTACACCTTC.

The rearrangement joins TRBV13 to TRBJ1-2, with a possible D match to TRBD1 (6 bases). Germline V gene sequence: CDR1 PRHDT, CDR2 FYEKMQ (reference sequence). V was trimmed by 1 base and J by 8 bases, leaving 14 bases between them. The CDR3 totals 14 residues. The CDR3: CASSLVSGGQGYTF. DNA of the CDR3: TGTGCCAGCAGCTTAGTGTCGGGGGGCCAGGGCTACACCTTC.